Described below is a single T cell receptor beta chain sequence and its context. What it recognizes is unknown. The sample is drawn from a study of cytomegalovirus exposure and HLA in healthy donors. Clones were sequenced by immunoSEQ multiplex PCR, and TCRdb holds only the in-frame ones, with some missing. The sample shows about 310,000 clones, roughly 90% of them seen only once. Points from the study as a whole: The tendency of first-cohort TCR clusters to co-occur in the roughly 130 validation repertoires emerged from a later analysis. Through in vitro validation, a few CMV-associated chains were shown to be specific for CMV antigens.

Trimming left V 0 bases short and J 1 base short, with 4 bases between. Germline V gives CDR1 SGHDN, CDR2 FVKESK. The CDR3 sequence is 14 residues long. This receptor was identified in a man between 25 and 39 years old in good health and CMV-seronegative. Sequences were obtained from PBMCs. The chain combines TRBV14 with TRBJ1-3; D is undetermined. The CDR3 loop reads CASSQDRSGNTIYF. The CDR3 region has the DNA TGTGCCAGCAGCCAAGACAGGTCTGGAAACACCATATATTTT.